These 21 T cell receptor beta chains share one sample of origin, sequenced in a study of cytotoxic CD8 clonotypes in ibrutinib-treated CLL. Libraries were prepared by immunoSEQ multiplex PCR; TCRdb keeps only in-frame clonotypes and omits some of them. The table has 110,000 to 150,000 clones, around 76% seen once; the top ten hold roughly 4.7%. Sample: PBMCs, taken after 24 months of ibrutinib treatment. Source of these receptors: a human donor with chronic lymphocytic leukemia.

As concerns this clone: One junction end does not reproduce the germline sequence, and a read error may be involved. The CDR3 nucleotides are TGTGCTAGCAGCTTAGGGGGGCCAGGGACCACCTACGAGCAGTACTTC. As protein: CASSLGGPGTTYEQYF. The gene calls are TRBV7-7 and TRBJ2-7, with D possibly being TRBD1 or TRBD2 (6 bases each). Germline V gene sequence: CDR1 SSHAT, CDR2 FNYEAQ (reference sequence). The CDR3 sequence is 16 residues long.

CDR3 nucleotide sequence: TGTGCCACCAGCAGAGATGGGCGGGCGACAGGGGTGAACACTGAAGCTTTCTTT. This codes for CATSRDGRATGVNTEAFF. V is TRBV15 and J is TRBJ1-1; 8 nucleotides line up with TRBD1. Per germline, CDR1 LNHNV and CDR2 YYDKDF (reference sequence). CDR3 length equals 18 residues. The V and J ends lost 0 bases and 0 bases, in that order; junction bases with no gene match: 9.

J is TRBJ1-1 and V is TRBV28, with 8 bases matching TRBD1. V lost 7 bases and J lost 0; bases outside the gene matches: 7. Germline values: CDR1 MDHEN, CDR2 SYDVKM. This CDR3 is built from 15 residues. CDR3 bases: TGTGCCAGCACGACAGGGGCAGGGGTGAACACTGAAGCTTTCTTT. This codes for CASTTGAGVNTEAFF. Drawing the rest from reference TRBV28 and TRBJ1-1, the complete variable domain is DVKVTQSSRYLVKRTGEKVFLECVQDMDHENMFWYRQDPGLGLRLIYFSYDVKMKEKGDIPEGYSVSREKKERFSLILESASTNQTSMYLCASTTGAGVNTEAFFGQGTRLTVV.

This clone has just one count. V gene TRBV6-5 combines with J gene TRBJ1-1; no definite D call. V was trimmed by 4 bases and J by 1 base, leaving 10 bases between them. There are 14 residues in the CDR3. CDR1 is MNHEY and CDR2 is SVGAGI in the germline V gene. CDR3 amino acids: CASSSVSTNTEAFF. The CDR3 DNA sequence: TGTGCCAGCAGTTCGGTGAGCACGAACACTGAAGCTTTCTTT.

This chain links TRBV28 with TRBJ2-7, with 13 positions matching TRBD2. The germline CDR1 and CDR2 sequences are MDHEN and SYDVKM. With V trimmed by 5 bases and J by 2 bases, 9 bases remained unmatched. This CDR3 has 17 residues. The CDR3 coding sequence is TGTGCCAGCAGTCCCCCCCCCGGGACTAGCGGGACCTACGAGCAGTACTTC. As protein: CASSPPPGTSGTYEQYF.

To note about this clone: Other nucleotide sequences from this sample produce the same CDR3. CDR3 in DNA: TGTGCCAGCAGTTACGGGGGTGGCCAGCCCCAGCATTTT. This sequence encodes CASSYGGGQPQHF. V and J are TRBV6-5 and TRBJ1-5; D is possibly TRBD1 (5 bases). Germline V CDR1 and CDR2: MNHEY, SVGAGI. The CDR3 has 13 amino acids. V dropped 2 bases and J dropped 7 bases, with 9 bases sitting between them.

The CDR3, as DNA: TGTGCCAGCAGCTCCGGGACCGCCGACCCCTATGGCTACACCTTC. Protein product: CASSSGTADPYGYTF. The chain combines TRBV7-2 with TRBJ1-2, with a tentative D call TRBD1 (5 bases). This CDR3 spans 15 amino acids. CDR1 is SGHTA, CDR2 FQGNSA, per germline. V was clipped by 4 bases and J by 4 bases, with 16 bases between them.

This rearrangement joins TRBV6-1 to TRBJ1-2, with 8 bases aligning to TRBD1. V dropped 3 bases and J dropped 0; count of bases not matched to a gene: 9. The germline V gene encodes CDR1 MNHNS and CDR2 SASEGT. The CDR3 extends over 17 amino acids. CDR3 region: CASSEGAGGFSNYGYTF. CDR3 nucleotides: TGTGCCAGCAGTGAGGGGGCAGGGGGCTTTTCTAACTATGGCTACACCTTC.

This clone was recorded only once. The chain combines TRBV29-1 with TRBJ2-3; TRBD2 matches 12 bases. Germline CDR1 and CDR2: SQVTM and ANQGSEA. After removal of 4 bases from V and 6 bases from J, the junction contained 8 bases not matched to a gene. The CDR3 is 15 amino acids. CDR3 protein: CSVGRTSGIEDTQYF. CDR3 DNA: TGCAGCGTTGGGCGGACTAGCGGGATTGAGGATACGCAGTATTTT.

This clone showed up just a few times. The CDR3 loop reads CATSSPPGSGEETQYF. CDR3 nucleotides: TGTGCCACCAGCAGCCCCCCAGGGAGCGGGGAAGAGACCCAGTACTTC. The V call is TRBV15, the J call TRBJ2-5; 7 nucleotides align to TRBD2. This CDR3 comprises 16 residues. After removal of 3 bases from V and 3 bases from J, the junction contained 10 bases not matched to a gene. Germline V gene data show CDR1 as LNHNV and CDR2 as YYDKDF (reference sequence).

CDR3 residues: CASSGNQPQHF. The CDR3 DNA follows: TGTGCCAGCAGTGGAAATCAGCCCCAGCATTTT. V is TRBV6-5 and J is TRBJ1-5; D gene uncertain. The CDR3 spans 11 residues. V lost 5 bases and J 4 bases, leaving 3 bases between the germline ends. The germline CDR1 and CDR2 sequences are MNHEY and SVGAGI.

The chain carries TRBV10-2 and TRBJ2-2; TRBD2 might be the D (5 bases). The CDR3 is 14 residues long. CDR1 and CDR2 (germline): WSHSY, SAAADI. Trimming removed 4 bases at V and 1 base at J, with 7 bases between. CDR3 amino acids: CASSGGQNTGELFF. In nucleotides, the CDR3 is TGCGCCAGCAGTGGAGGGCAGAACACCGGGGAGCTGTTTTTT.

This clone appeared once. V usage is TRBV4-3 and J usage is TRBJ2-5; 9 bases match TRBD2. CDR3 length: 17 amino acids. Trimming removed 1 base from V and 5 bases from J; junction bases left unmatched: 11. Germline V gene data show CDR1 as LGHNA and CDR2 as YSLEER. In DNA form, the CDR3 reads TGCGCCAGCAGCCAAGGAGACCCGGCTAGCGGGATTGAGACCCAGTACTTC. Translated, it gives CASSQGDPASGIETQYF.

The chain links TRBV9 to TRBJ1-5; TRBD1 is a possible D gene (5 bases). Trimming removed 0 bases at V and 7 bases at J, with 11 bases between. Germline assignment: CDR1 SGDLS and CDR2 YYNGEE. The CDR3 length is 14 residues. CDR3 loop: CASSVEGTGQPQHF. The CDR3 bases are TGTGCCAGCAGCGTAGAGGGGACGGGGCAGCCCCAGCATTTT.

This chain's CDR3 is CASSLGRGEQFF. The CDR3 nucleotides are TGTGCCAGCAGCTTGGGCAGGGGTGAGCAGTTCTTC. The V gene is TRBV5-5, the J gene TRBJ2-1; the D gene is possibly TRBD1 (6 bases). Per germline, CDR1 SGHKS and CDR2 YYEKEE (reference sequence). The CDR3 spans 12 residues. The V gene lost 0 bases and the J gene lost 9 bases, with 7 bases spanning the gap.

The rearrangement links TRBV4-1 to TRBJ1-1, with D tentatively TRBD1 (5 bases). With 0 bases removed from V and 4 bases from J, the gap between germline ends came to 18 bases. CDR1 is MGHRA, CDR2 YSYEKL, per germline. The CDR3 totals 17 residues. The CDR3 DNA is TGCGCCAGCAGCCAAGATCGGATGGGGGTCAAAGGCACTGAAGCTTTCTTT. It specifies CASSQDRMGVKGTEAFF.

The gene calls are TRBV7-8 and TRBJ2-7; possibly TRBD2 for D (5 bases). The ends were cut back, 0 bases at V and 6 bases at J, with 12 bases in the middle. This CDR3 region has 14 residues. Germline V gene lookup returns CDR1 SGHVS and CDR2 FQNEAQ. The CDR3 is CASSLAQLDLEQYF. The CDR3 nucleotides read TGTGCCAGCAGCTTAGCCCAACTAGATCTCGAGCAGTACTTC. The full variable domain, with the rest looked up from reference TRBV7-8 and TRBJ2-7, is GAGVSQSPRYKVAKRGQDVALRCDPISGHVSLFWYQQALGQGPEFLTYFQNEAQLDKSGLPSDRFFAERPEGSVSTLKIQRTQQEDSAVYLCASSLAQLDLEQYFGPGTRLTVT.

The chain has TRBV7-8 and TRBJ2-7; 8 bases align to TRBD2. The CDR3 covers 15 residues. V lost 7 bases, J lost 3 bases, and 11 bases stayed unmatched. The germline CDR1 and CDR2 sequences are SGHVS and FQNEAQ. The CDR3 coding sequence is TGTGCCAGCACCCCCTGGGGGACTAGTGACTACGAGCAGTACTTC. Translating gives CASTPWGTSDYEQYF.

V and J are TRBV7-6 and TRBJ2-7; D is perhaps TRBD2 (7 bases). Germline lookup yields CDR1 SGHVS and CDR2 FNYEAQ. The CDR3 runs 17 residues. Trimming left V 1 base short and J 2 bases short, with 18 bases between. CDR3 protein: CASSLGGGSRWAYEQYF. In nucleotides, the CDR3 is TGTGCCAGCAGCTTAGGGGGGGGCTCCAGGTGGGCCTACGAGCAGTACTTC. The whole variable domain, remainder taken from reference TRBV7-6 and TRBJ2-7, is GAGVSQSPRYKVTKRGQDVALRCDPISGHVSLYWYRQALGQGPEFLTYFNYEAQQDKSGLPNDRFSAERPEGSISTLTIQRTEQRDSAMYRCASSLGGGSRWAYEQYFGPGTRLTVT.

The V call is TRBV5-8, the J call TRBJ2-5; D unclear. The ends were cut back, 0 bases at V and 3 bases at J, with 15 bases in the middle. Germline assignment: CDR1 SGHTS and CDR2 YDEGEE. CDR3 length equals 16 residues. This CDR3 is CASSLGQLGSEETQYF. The CDR3 DNA follows: TGTGCCAGCAGCTTGGGGCAGCTAGGGTCGGAAGAGACCCAGTACTTC.

The rearrangement uses TRBV28 and TRBJ2-1; a weak D match, TRBD2 (6 bases). V lost 5 bases and J 12 bases, leaving 20 bases between the germline ends. Germline lookup yields CDR1 MDHEN and CDR2 SYDVKM. This CDR3 is built from 14 residues. The CDR3 loop is CASSPRLVPGSQFF. Written as DNA, the CDR3 is TGTGCCAGCAGTCCTAGACTAGTCCCGGGCTCGCAGTTCTTC. The variable domain in full, completed from reference TRBV28 and TRBJ2-1, reads DVKVTQSSRYLVKRTGEKVFLECVQDMDHENMFWYRQDPGLGLRLIYFSYDVKMKEKGDIPEGYSVSREKKERFSLILESASTNQTSMYLCASSPRLVPGSQFFGPGTRLTVL.